These T cell receptor beta chains were read from a single sample in a study of blood T cell repertoires in COVID-19. Method: immunoSEQ multiplex PCR; TCRdb's copy keeps in-frame clones and lacks some. The sample shows approximately 110,000 clones, 85% of them seen only once. Source material: peripheral blood. Every receptor here comes from a human donor in a cohort sampled during active COVID-19. CDR3s include the opening cysteine and the closing phenylalanine or tryptophan. D genes are given only for firm matches. Clone sizes are given selectively: once, few, many, or a class where the clone is expanded.

D	size	V	J	CDR3	DNA
NA	NA	TRBV18	TRBJ1-1	CASRSGMNTEAFF	TGTGCCAGCCGATCGGGTATGAACACTGAAGCTTTCTTT
TRBD1	NA	TRBV28	TRBJ2-1	CASSSLSGTGGYNEQFF	TGTGCCAGCAGTTCTTTATCCGGGACAGGGGGGTACAATGAGCAGTTCTTC
TRBD1	NA	TRBV30	TRBJ2-7	CAWSRGGVIYEQYF	TGTGCCTGGAGTCGAGGGGGCGTTATTTACGAGCAGTACTTC
TRBD1	once	TRBV25-1	TRBJ2-7	CASSERGQKRGEQYF	TGTGCCAGCAGTGAAAGGGGACAGAAGAGAGGCGAGCAGTACTTC
TRBD1	NA	TRBV7-2	TRBJ1-5	CASSLDRGGQPQHF	TGTGCCAGCAGCTTAGACAGGGGCGGTCAGCCCCAGCATTTT
TRBD2	few	TRBV5-1	TRBJ2-2	CASSVTSGVTGELFF	TGCGCCAGCAGCGTGACTAGCGGAGTAACCGGGGAGCTGTTTTTT
TRBD2	NA	TRBV10-3	TRBJ2-2	CAIDAGGNTGELFF	TGTGCCATCGATGCGGGGGGGAACACCGGGGAGCTGTTTTTT
NA	NA	TRBV2	TRBJ1-5	CASSRGWEESNQPQHF	TGTGCCAGCAGTAGAGGGTGGGAAGAAAGCAATCAGCCCCAGCATTTT
TRBD1	NA	TRBV5-1	TRBJ1-1	CASSPSRTGPSWDTEAFF	TGCGCCAGCAGCCCATCCCGGACAGGACCCTCGTGGGACACTGAAGCTTTCTTT
NA	NA	TRBV2	TRBJ2-2	CASTAGTTNTGELFF	TGTGCCAGCACCGCTGGGACAACGAACACCGGGGAGCTGTTTTTT
NA	NA	TRBV11-3	TRBJ1-3	CASSRESGNTIYF	TGTGCCAGCAGCAGGGAGTCTGGAAACACCATATATTTT
TRBD1	NA	TRBV5-1	TRBJ2-7	CASSLDGRGQYEQYF	TGCGCCAGCAGCTTGGATGGCAGGGGGCAGTACGAGCAGTACTTC
TRBD1	NA	TRBV6-5	TRBJ2-3	CASRGQFSSTDTQYF	TGTGCCAGCAGGGGACAGTTCTCTAGCACAGATACGCAGTATTTT
NA	NA	TRBV24-1	TRBJ1-2	CATSGTGFYGYTF	TGTGCCACCAGTGGCACAGGATTCTATGGCTACACCTTC
TRBD1	NA	TRBV19	TRBJ2-7	CASSQTGGGYEQYF	TGTGCCAGTAGTCAGACAGGGGGCGGCTACGAGCAGTACTTC
NA	NA	TRBV5-1	TRBJ1-1	CASSLVSSGPKTEAFF	TGCGCCAGCAGCTTGGTTTCAAGCGGTCCGAAGACTGAAGCTTTCTTT
TRBD2	NA	TRBV7-9	TRBJ2-1	CASSFRTSGGVISYNEQFF	TGTGCCAGCAGCTTCCGGACTAGCGGGGGGGTTATCTCCTACAATGAGCAGTTCTTC
TRBD2	NA	TRBV10-3	TRBJ2-1	CAISVGSGGMGSYNEQFF	TGTGCCATCAGTGTAGGGAGCGGGGGGATGGGATCCTACAATGAGCAGTTCTTC
NA	NA	TRBV18	TRBJ2-2	CASSGSGPNTGELFF	TGTGCCAGCTCAGGCAGCGGCCCCAACACCGGGGAGCTGTTTTTT
NA	NA	TRBV21-1	TRBJ1-2	CASSKADRETTNYGYTF	TGTGCCAGCAGCAAAGCTGACAGGGAGACGACTAACTATGGCTACACCTTC
TRBD1	once	TRBV4-1	TRBJ1-5	CASSQGGSGTGRYQPQHF	TGCGCCAGCAGCCAAGGGGGCTCTGGGACAGGGAGGTATCAGCCCCAGCATTTT
TRBD1	NA	TRBV5-4	TRBJ1-6	CASSQRTGANSPLHF	TGTGCCAGCAGCCAACGGACAGGAGCTAATTCACCCCTCCACTTT
NA	NA	TRBV25-1	TRBJ2-7	CASSPAGTKSYEQYF	TGTGCCAGCAGTCCAGCCGGGACAAAGTCCTACGAGCAGTACTTC
TRBD1	NA	TRBV6-5	TRBJ2-7	CASSYSGTGDYEQYF	TGTGCCAGCAGTTACTCGGGGACAGGGGACTACGAGCAGTACTTC
NA	few	TRBV7-2	TRBJ1-5	CASSALGAGDQPQHF	TGTGCCAGCAGCGCCCTCGGCGCCGGGGATCAGCCCCAGCATTTT
TRBD1	NA	TRBV12-5	TRBJ2-7	CASGSPGTGAAYEQYF	TGTGCTAGTGGTTCTCCGGGGACAGGGGCGGCCTACGAGCAGTACTTC
NA	NA	TRBV15	TRBJ2-1	CATSRDSWGSEQFF	TGTGCCACCAGCAGAGACTCTTGGGGCAGTGAGCAGTTCTTC
NA	NA	TRBV6-5	TRBJ1-1	CASSYSMTRTGEAFF	TGTGCCAGCAGTTACTCGATGACCCGAACAGGGGAAGCTTTCTTT
NA	NA	TRBV19	TRBJ1-5	CASSTALDRYNQPQHF	TGTGCCAGTAGTACAGCCCTGGACAGATACAATCAGCCCCAGCATTTT
TRBD2	NA	TRBV3-1/TRBV3-2	TRBJ2-1	CASSQAPGLAGGPDNEQFF	TGTGCCAGCAGCCAAGCGCCTGGGCTAGCGGGGGGGCCAGACAATGAGCAGTTCTTC
NA	NA	TRBV3-1/TRBV3-2	TRBJ1-3	CASSQDGRGKGNTIYF	TGTGCCAGCAGCCAAGATGGGAGGGGAAAGGGAAACACCATATATTTT
NA	NA	TRBV9	TRBJ2-7	CASSVLPYYEQYF	TGTGCCAGCAGCGTACTCCCCTACTACGAGCAGTACTTC
NA	NA	TRBV12-3/TRBV12-4	TRBJ1-1	CASSLAGNTEAFF	TGTGCCAGCAGTTTGGCAGGGAACACTGAAGCTTTCTTT
TRBD1	NA	TRBV5-4	TRBJ2-7	CASSPGTVNEQYF	TGTGCCAGCAGCCCCGGGACAGTGAACGAGCAGTACTTC
TRBD1	NA	TRBV9	TRBJ1-3	CASSDGTGLGNTIYF	TGTGCCAGCAGTGACGGGACAGGGCTAGGAAACACCATATATTTT
TRBD2	NA	TRBV5-4	TRBJ2-1	CASSFPTSGTYNEQFF	TGTGCCAGCAGCTTCCCGACTAGCGGTACCTACAATGAGCAGTTCTTC
NA	NA	TRBV7-2	TRBJ2-7	CASSGAGASYEQYF	TGTGCCAGCAGCGGGGCAGGGGCCTCCTACGAGCAGTACTTC
NA	NA	TRBV25-1	TRBJ1-2	CASSDFGEGGGGYTF	TGTGCCAGCAGTGATTTTGGGGAGGGTGGAGGTGGCTACACCTTC
NA	NA	TRBV6-5	TRBJ1-2	CASGLRRGGYTF	TGTGCCAGCGGACTCAGGAGGGGTGGCTACACCTTC
NA	NA	TRBV5-1	TRBJ2-7	CASSLGWAYPSYEQYF	TGCGCCAGCAGCTTGGGATGGGCCTATCCCAGTTACGAGCAGTACTTC
NA	NA	TRBV10-3	TRBJ1-2	CATSTGTLTNYGYTF	TGTGCCACGAGTACCGGGACTCTGACTAACTATGGCTACACCTTC
TRBD1	NA	TRBV19	TRBJ1-5	CASSTQGGSQPQHF	TGTGCCAGTAGTACACAGGGGGGCAGTCAGCCCCAGCATTTT
NA	NA	TRBV3-1/TRBV3-2	TRBJ1-6	CASSTDKLSRSYNSPLHF	TGTGCCAGCAGCACGGACAAGCTCAGTAGATCCTATAATTCACCCCTCCACTTT
NA	NA	TRBV27	TRBJ1-1	CASSLSARQTTEAFF	TGTGCCAGCAGTTTATCGGCCAGACAGACCACTGAAGCTTTCTTT
TRBD1	few	TRBV6-5	TRBJ1-5	CASSQDRAGQPQHF	TGTGCCAGCAGCCAGGACAGGGCGGGTCAGCCCCAGCATTTT
TRBD2	NA	TRBV5-1	TRBJ2-1	CASSWTSGGNEQFF	TGCGCCAGCAGCTGGACTAGCGGAGGAAATGAGCAGTTCTTC
NA	NA	TRBV11-2	TRBJ1-1	CASSLSGGISEAFF	TGTGCCAGCAGCTTGTCGGGGGGCATCTCTGAAGCTTTCTTT
TRBD1	NA	TRBV23-1	TRBJ1-5	CASSQSKGAQVSNQPQHF	TGCGCCAGCAGTCAATCAAAGGGGGCACAGGTTAGCAATCAGCCCCAGCATTTT
NA	NA	TRBV28	TRBJ2-7	CASARSLSFSYEQYF	TGTGCCAGCGCAAGAAGCCTATCCTTCTCCTACGAGCAGTACTTC
NA	once	TRBV15	TRBJ2-7	CATSSPYEQYF	TGTGCCACCAGCAGCCCATACGAGCAGTACTTC
TRBD1	NA	TRBV10-1	TRBJ2-3	CASSESRTGFSDTQYF	TGCGCCAGCAGTGAGTCGCGGACAGGCTTTTCGGATACGCAGTATTTT
TRBD2	NA	TRBV11-2	TRBJ2-3	CASSSRTSGGPDTQYF	TGTGCCAGCAGCTCAAGGACTAGCGGGGGTCCAGATACGCAGTATTTT
TRBD1	NA	TRBV30	TRBJ1-6	CAWSVGTGVEPLHF	TGTGCCTGGAGTGTAGGGACAGGGGTGGAGCCCCTCCACTTT
TRBD1	NA	TRBV6-6	TRBJ2-7	CASSYVTGGYEQYF	TGTGCCAGCAGTTACGTAACAGGGGGCTACGAGCAGTACTTC
NA	NA	TRBV5-1	TRBJ1-1	CASSFGQGIRGTEAFF	TGCGCCAGCAGCTTTGGCCAGGGGATTCGAGGAACTGAAGCTTTCTTT
TRBD1	NA	TRBV28	TRBJ2-7	CASRAGTGNYEQYF	TGTGCCAGCAGGGCCGGGACAGGGAACTACGAGCAGTACTTC
TRBD1	few	TRBV5-4	TRBJ2-7	CASSSGGQGFYEQYF	TGTGCCAGCAGCTCCGGGGGACAGGGCTTCTACGAGCAGTACTTC
NA	once	TRBV9	TRBJ1-3	CASSVVPGGSGNTIYF	TGTGCCAGCAGCGTAGTCCCGGGGGGCTCGGGAAACACCATATATTTT